This is a list of T cell receptor beta chains from one sample in a study of blood T cells in healthy people across ages. MiXCR, applied by TCRdb to the 5' RACE reads, yields one record per CDR3 protein. The repertoire holds about 1.8 million distinct CDR3 sequences, with approximately 50% as singletons. Sequenced input: blood. These receptors originate from a woman between 40 and 55 years old in good health. Both conserved end residues are part of each CDR3. A D gene is named only where the DNA matches it firmly. A clone size is listed for some rows: how often the clone was seen (once, few, many), or a class if it is expanded.

V gene,clone size,D gene,J gene,CDR3 protein,CDR3 DNA
TRBV4-1,few,-,TRBJ1-2,CASSQGDLRRSNDGYTF,TGCGCCAGCAGCCAAGGCGACTTGAGGCGGTCGAACGATGGCTACACCTTC
TRBV6-1,few,-,TRBJ2-6,CASSEAANGANVLTF,TGTGCCAGCAGTGAAGCTGCAAATGGGGCCAACGTCCTGACTTTC
TRBV3-1,-,-,TRBJ2-1,CASSQVIGGQFF,TGTGCCAGCAGCCAAGTAATCGGGGGCCAGTTCTTC
TRBV10-3,-,-,TRBJ2-7,CAISEVGVYEQYF,TGTGCCATCAGTGAAGTAGGAGTTTACGAGCAGTACTTC
TRBV12-3/TRBV12-4,-,-,TRBJ2-3,CASSFWGPSTDTQYF,TGTGCCAGCAGTTTTTGGGGACCTAGCACAGATACGCAGTATTTT
TRBV4-1,-,-,TRBJ1-5,CASSQVGAFQPQHF,TGCGCCAGCAGCCAAGTAGGGGCGTTTCAGCCCCAGCATTTT
TRBV7-3,-,TRBD2,TRBJ2-3,CASSLNPSAGLVDTQYF,TGTGCCAGCAGCTTAAATCCCTCAGCGGGGTTGGTAGATACGCAGTATTTT
TRBV21-1,-,-,TRBJ2-5,CASSNVRETQYF,TGTGCCAGCAGCAACGTAAGAGAGACCCAGTACTTC
TRBV11-1,-,TRBD2,TRBJ2-6,CASSARGGSGANVLTF,TGTGCCAGCTCCGCCCGCGGGGGGTCTGGGGCCAACGTCCTGACTTTC
TRBV27,-,-,TRBJ2-6,CASSLLGQQVRASALTF,TGTGCCAGCAGTTTATTAGGCCAGCAGGTCCGGGCCAGCGCCCTGACTTTC
TRBV29-1,once,TRBD1,TRBJ1-2,CSGQGQNYGYTF,TGCAGCGGGCAGGGACAGAACTATGGCTACACCTTC
TRBV9,few,-,TRBJ1-1,CASSVDFEGNPNTEAFF,TGTGCCAGCAGCGTAGATTTCGAGGGCAACCCTAACACTGAAGCTTTCTTT
TRBV27,-,-,TRBJ2-1,CASSPTRSGEQFF,TGTGCCAGCAGCCCCACTAGGTCTGGTGAGCAGTTCTTC
TRBV11-2,-,TRBD1,TRBJ2-7,CASSLNRGPAYEQYF,TGTGCCAGCAGCCTCAACAGGGGACCTGCCTACGAGCAGTACTTC
TRBV4-3,-,-,TRBJ2-5,CASSQAYGETQYF,TGCGCCAGCAGCCAAGCCTACGGGGAGACCCAGTACTTC
TRBV9,-,TRBD2,TRBJ2-7,CASSGHIAGYNEQYF,TGTGCCAGCAGCGGGCACATAGCGGGCTACAATGAGCAGTACTTC
TRBV20-1,-,TRBD2,TRBJ2-1,CSARVAGVVDEQFF,TGCAGTGCTAGAGTCGCGGGGGTGGTTGATGAGCAGTTCTTC
TRBV29-1,-,TRBD2,TRBJ2-3,CSVRTSGGKDTQYF,TGCAGCGTTCGGACTAGCGGGGGGAAGGATACGCAGTATTTT
TRBV10-3,once,-,TRBJ2-1,CAATGGQGIYNEQFF,TGTGCCGCAACCGGAGGGCAGGGTATTTACAATGAGCAGTTCTTC
TRBV11-2,once,TRBD2,TRBJ2-3,CASSLDFSLLAGRSISTDTQYF,TGTGCCAGCAGCTTAGATTTTTCGTTGCTAGCGGGGCGGTCTATAAGCACAGATACGCAGTATTTT
TRBV12-5,-,TRBD1,TRBJ2-5,CVSARGQGVETQYF,TGTGTTAGTGCCCGGGGACAGGGCGTCGAGACCCAGTACTTC
TRBV20-1,-,-,TRBJ2-7,CSVSGWALDEQYF,TGCAGTGTATCCGGGTGGGCACTCGACGAGCAGTACTTC
TRBV12-3/TRBV12-4,-,TRBD2,TRBJ2-7,CASSLAGGVSYNEQYF,TGTGCCAGCAGTCTAGCGGGGGGAGTTTCCTACAATGAGCAGTACTTC
TRBV20-1,-,TRBD1,TRBJ2-5,CSARPLRDRGHGETQYF,TGCAGTGCTAGACCCCTCCGGGACAGGGGGCATGGGGAGACCCAGTACTTC
TRBV6-2/TRBV6-3,-,-,TRBJ2-7,CASSRGQSTNYEQYF,TGTGCCAGCAGCCGAGGACAGTCTACAAACTACGAGCAGTACTTC
TRBV28,-,TRBD2,TRBJ2-7,CASSLNSGGFQYF,TGTGCCAGCAGTTTAAATAGCGGGGGGTTTCAGTACTTC
TRBV10-3,-,-,TRBJ2-4,CAISEWERKNIQYF,TGTGCCATCAGTGAGTGGGAGCGGAAAAACATTCAGTACTTC
TRBV25-1,-,-,TRBJ1-4,CASSDSGDEKLFF,TGTGCCAGCAGTGACTCAGGGGATGAAAAACTGTTTTTT
TRBV20-1,-,-,TRBJ1-4,CSALKQGEREKLFF,TGCAGTGCCTTGAAACAGGGTGAAAGGGAAAAACTGTTTTTT
TRBV28,-,-,TRBJ2-1,CASSFGANAYNEQFF,TGTGCCAGCAGTTTCGGAGCGAATGCCTACAATGAGCAGTTCTTC
TRBV6-2/TRBV6-3,-,TRBD2,TRBJ2-5,CASSLTRSILGGETQYF,TGTGCCAGCAGCCTCACTCGATCAATTCTGGGGGGGGAGACCCAGTACTTC
TRBV12-3/TRBV12-4,few,TRBD2,TRBJ2-4,CASTETSSIQYF,TGTGCCAGCACCGAGACTAGCAGCATTCAGTACTTC
TRBV6-2/TRBV6-3,-,-,TRBJ2-5,CASSYVQVETQYF,TGTGCCAGCAGTTACGTTCAGGTGGAGACCCAGTACTTC
TRBV20-1,-,-,TRBJ2-3,CSAPRVATDTQYF,TGCAGTGCCCCCAGGGTAGCCACAGATACGCAGTATTTT
TRBV5-1,few,TRBD2,TRBJ2-5,CASSPGGVDEQYF,TGCGCCAGCAGCCCCGGGGGGGTTGATGAGCAGTACTTC
TRBV10-3,once,-,TRBJ2-4,CAISESTDGTQGIQYF,TGTGCCATCAGTGAGTCAACCGACGGGACCCAGGGCATTCAGTACTTC
TRBV6-1,-,-,TRBJ2-7,CASSDPRAEPLWEIQYF,TGTGCCAGCAGTGATCCCCGGGCGGAGCCCCTGTGGGAGATCCAGTACTTC
TRBV4-3,few,-,TRBJ2-3,CASSQGRVNTQYF,TGCGCCAGCAGCCAAGGCAGGGTAAATACGCAGTATTTT
TRBV2,many,-,TRBJ2-3,CASGPRDTQYF,TGTGCCAGTGGCCCCCGGGATACGCAGTATTTT
TRBV4-1,few,TRBD1,TRBJ1-2,CASRPTGTGGVYTF,TGCGCCAGCAGACCGACCGGGACAGGGGGCGTCTACACCTTC
TRBV9,few,TRBD1,TRBJ1-2,CASSVYRTGYGYTF,TGTGCCAGCAGCGTATATAGGACAGGCTATGGCTACACCTTC
TRBV9,-,TRBD2,TRBJ2-5,CASSAGTSVETQYF,TGTGCCAGCAGCGCCGGGACTAGCGTCGAGACCCAGTACTTC
TRBV6-1,-,-,TRBJ1-2,CASSEQGISNYGYTF,TGTGCCAGCAGTGAACAGGGTATCTCCAACTATGGCTACACCTTC
TRBV6-1,-,-,TRBJ2-5,CASSELRAVGETQYF,TGTGCCAGCAGTGAATTACGGGCGGTGGGTGAGACCCAGTACTTC
TRBV12-3/TRBV12-4,few,-,TRBJ2-7,CASSGGTVQYF,TGTGCCAGCAGTGGGGGGACGGTCCAGTACTTC
TRBV2,few,TRBD2,TRBJ2-5,CASTGTSGIETQYF,TGTGCCAGCACCGGGACTAGCGGGATTGAGACCCAGTACTTC
TRBV4-2,-,-,TRBJ2-4,CASSPRGSLTIQYF,TGTGCCAGCAGCCCCCGGGGGAGCCTTACCATTCAGTACTTC
TRBV6-1,-,-,TRBJ1-2,CASSEADINYGYTF,TGTGCCAGCAGTGAAGCGGACATTAACTATGGCTACACCTTC
TRBV20-1,-,TRBD2,TRBJ2-5,CSAMGLAGGVEETQYF,TGCAGTGCCATGGGACTAGCGGGGGGAGTGGAGGAGACCCAGTACTTC
TRBV29-1,-,TRBD2,TRBJ2-3,CSVIGGGGNTDTQYF,TGCAGCGTTATCGGCGGGGGGGGAAACACAGATACGCAGTATTTT